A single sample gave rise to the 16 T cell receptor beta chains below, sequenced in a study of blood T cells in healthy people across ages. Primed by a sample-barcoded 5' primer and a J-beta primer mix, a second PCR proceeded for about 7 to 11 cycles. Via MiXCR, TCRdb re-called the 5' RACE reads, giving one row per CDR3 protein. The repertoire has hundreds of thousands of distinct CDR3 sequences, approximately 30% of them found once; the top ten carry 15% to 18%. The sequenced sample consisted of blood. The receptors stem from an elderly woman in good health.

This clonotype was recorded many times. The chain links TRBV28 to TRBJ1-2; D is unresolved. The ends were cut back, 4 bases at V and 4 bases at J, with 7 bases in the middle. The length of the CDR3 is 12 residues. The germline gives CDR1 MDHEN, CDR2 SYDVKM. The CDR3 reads CASSYGIYGYTF. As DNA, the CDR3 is TGTGCCAGCAGTTATGGAATCTATGGCTACACCTTC.

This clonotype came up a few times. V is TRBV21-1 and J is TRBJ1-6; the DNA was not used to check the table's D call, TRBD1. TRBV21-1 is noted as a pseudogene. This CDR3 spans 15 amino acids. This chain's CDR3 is CASSSRGQGRSPLHF. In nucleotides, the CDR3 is TGTGCCAGCAGCTCACGCGGACAGGGCCGGTCACCCCTCCACTTT.

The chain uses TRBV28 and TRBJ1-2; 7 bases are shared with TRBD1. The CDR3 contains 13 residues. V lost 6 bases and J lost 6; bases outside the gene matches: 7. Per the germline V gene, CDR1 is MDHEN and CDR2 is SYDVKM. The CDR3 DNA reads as TGTGCCAGCAGATACGACAGGGTAAATGGCTACACCTTC. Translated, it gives CASRYDRVNGYTF.

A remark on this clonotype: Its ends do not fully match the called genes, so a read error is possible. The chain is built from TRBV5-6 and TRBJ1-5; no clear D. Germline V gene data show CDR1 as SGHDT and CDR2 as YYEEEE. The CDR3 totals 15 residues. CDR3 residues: CDSSLGFTNNQPQHF. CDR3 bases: TGTGACAGCAGCTTGGGGTTTACCAACAATCAGCCCCAGCATTTT.

Written as DNA, the CDR3 is TGCAGTGCTAGAGAGGACCGCCTAGCTCGGAATCAGCCCCAGCATTTT. Protein: CSAREDRLARNQPQHF. The rearrangement links TRBV20-1 to TRBJ1-5, with no clear D. V lost 0 bases and J lost 4, with 16 bases in between. The germline gives CDR1 DFQATT, CDR2 SNEGSKA (reference sequence). The CDR3 sequence is 16 residues long.

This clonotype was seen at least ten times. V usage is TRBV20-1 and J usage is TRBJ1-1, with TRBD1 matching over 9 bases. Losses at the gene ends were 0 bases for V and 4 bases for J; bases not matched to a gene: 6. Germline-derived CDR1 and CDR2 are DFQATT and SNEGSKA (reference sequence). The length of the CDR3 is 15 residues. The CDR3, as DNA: TGCAGTGCTAGAGACGGGGACAGGGTTGGCACTGAAGCTTTCTTT. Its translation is CSARDGDRVGTEAFF.

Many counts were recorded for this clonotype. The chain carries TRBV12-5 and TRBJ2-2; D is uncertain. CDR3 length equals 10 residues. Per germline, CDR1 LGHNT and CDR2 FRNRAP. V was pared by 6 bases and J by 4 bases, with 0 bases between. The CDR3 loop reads CASGTGELFF. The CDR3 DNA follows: TGTGCTAGTGGCACCGGGGAGCTGTTTTTT. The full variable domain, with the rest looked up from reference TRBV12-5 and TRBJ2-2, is DARVTQTPRHKVTEMGQEVTMRCQPILGHNTVFWYRQTMMQGLELLAYFRNRAPLDDSGMPKDRFSAEMPDATLATLKIQPSEPRDSAVYFCASGTGELFFGEGSRLTVL.

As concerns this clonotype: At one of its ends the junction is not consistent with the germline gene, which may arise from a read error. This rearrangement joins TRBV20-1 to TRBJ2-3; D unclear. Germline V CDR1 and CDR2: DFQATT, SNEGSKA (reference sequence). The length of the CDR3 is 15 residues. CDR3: CSARSTRIGTDTQYF. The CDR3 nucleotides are TGCAGTGCTAGATCAACACGGATAGGCACGGATACGCAGTATTTT.

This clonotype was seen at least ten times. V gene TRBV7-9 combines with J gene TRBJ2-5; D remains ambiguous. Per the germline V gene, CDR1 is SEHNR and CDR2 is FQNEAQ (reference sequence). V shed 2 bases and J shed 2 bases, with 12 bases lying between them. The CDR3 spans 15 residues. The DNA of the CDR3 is TGTGCCAGCAGCTTACTCGACGGCCTACAAGAGACCCAGTACTTC. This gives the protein CASSLLDGLQETQYF.

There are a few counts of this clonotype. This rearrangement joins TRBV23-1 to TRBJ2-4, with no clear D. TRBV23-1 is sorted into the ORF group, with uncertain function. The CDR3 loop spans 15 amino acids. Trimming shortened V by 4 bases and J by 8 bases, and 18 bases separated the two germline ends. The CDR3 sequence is CASSPGLGSTDIQYF. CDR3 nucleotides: TGCGCCAGCAGTCCCGGGCTTGGATCGACGGACATTCAGTACTTC.

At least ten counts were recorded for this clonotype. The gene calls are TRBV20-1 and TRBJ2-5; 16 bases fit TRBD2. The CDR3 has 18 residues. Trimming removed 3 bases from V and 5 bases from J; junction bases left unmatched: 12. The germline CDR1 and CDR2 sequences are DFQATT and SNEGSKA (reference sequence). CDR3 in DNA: TGCAGTGCTAGCCCCTTCGGGACTAGCGGGGGGGCGCGGGAGACCCAGTACTTC. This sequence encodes CSASPFGTSGGARETQYF.

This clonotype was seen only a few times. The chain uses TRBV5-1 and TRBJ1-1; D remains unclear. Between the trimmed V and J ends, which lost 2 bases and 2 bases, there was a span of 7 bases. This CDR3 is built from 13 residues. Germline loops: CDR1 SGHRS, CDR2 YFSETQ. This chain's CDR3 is CASSFMGNTEAFF. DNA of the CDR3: TGCGCCAGCAGCTTTATGGGTAACACTGAAGCTTTCTTT. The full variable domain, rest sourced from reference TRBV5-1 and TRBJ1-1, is KAGVTQTPRYLIKTRGQQVTLSCSPISGHRSVSWYQQTPGQGLQFLFEYFSETQRNKGNFPGRFSGRQFSNSRSEMNVSTLELGDSALYLCASSFMGNTEAFFGQGTRLTVV.

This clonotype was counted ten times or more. CDR3 in DNA: TGTGCCAGCAGCGTAGCTGCAGGGAATATAGGAGGCTACACCTTC. The encoded protein is CASSVAAGNIGGYTF. The chain carries TRBV9 and TRBJ1-2; D is perhaps TRBD1 (5 bases). CDR3 size: 15 residues. Germline V lookup: CDR1 SGDLS, CDR2 YYNGEE. V was pared by 0 bases and J by 8 bases, with 17 bases between.

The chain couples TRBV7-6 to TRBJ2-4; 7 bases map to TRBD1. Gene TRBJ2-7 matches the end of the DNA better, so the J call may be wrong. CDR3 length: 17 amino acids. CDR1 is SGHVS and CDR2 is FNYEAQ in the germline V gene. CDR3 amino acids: CASSRFPPGQSYPEQYF. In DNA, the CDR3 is TGTGCCAGCAGTCGCTTCCCTCCGGGACAGTCCTACCCCGAGCAGTACTTC.

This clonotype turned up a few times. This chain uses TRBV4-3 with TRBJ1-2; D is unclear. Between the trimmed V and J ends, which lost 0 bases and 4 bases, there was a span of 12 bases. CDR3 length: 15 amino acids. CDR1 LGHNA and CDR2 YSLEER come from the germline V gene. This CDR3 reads CASSQEPSVGYGYTF. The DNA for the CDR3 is TGCGCCAGCAGCCAAGAACCTAGTGTGGGCTATGGCTACACCTTC.

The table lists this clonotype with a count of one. Written as DNA, the CDR3 is TGTGCCAGCAGATTGTCCGAAGGTTTGAGCACAGATACGGAATATTTT. Translated: CASRLSEGLSTDTEYF. The V and J genes are TRBV12-3 or TRBV12-4 and TRBJ2-3; D is ambiguous. There are 16 residues in the CDR3. The V and J ends lost 6 bases and 15 bases respectively, with 31 bases between them.